These T cell receptor beta chains were read from a single sample in a study of radiotherapy plus CTLA-4 blockade in lung cancer. TCRdb's table, derived via immunoSEQ multiplex PCR, lists solely in-frame clones and lacks some. This table holds tens of thousands of clones, over 60% found once. The material was peripheral blood, obtained from a patient treated with radiotherapy plus ipilimumab. These receptors came from a human donor with non-small cell lung cancer who had stable disease on radiotherapy plus ipilimumab. Each CDR3 is given with its conserved first and last residue. D genes are given only for firm matches. Clone size is stated in some rows and not others, as once, few, many or a class when expanded.

v_gene	j_gene	d_gene	abundance	CDR3nt	CDR3aa
TRBV7-3	TRBJ2-1	-	-	TGTGCCAGCAGCCTATTAGCGATCAATGAGCAGTTCTTC	CASSLLAINEQFF
TRBV10-1	TRBJ2-7	TRBD1	-	TGCGCCAGCAGTAGGACAGGGAACTCCTACGAGCAGTACTTC	CASSRTGNSYEQYF
TRBV11-1	TRBJ1-1	-	-	TGTGCCAGCAGCTTAGCGACAGCTGAAGCTTTCTTT	CASSLATAEAFF
TRBV19	TRBJ1-2	-	-	TGTGCCAGTAGTATGGGGGCTCAAGGCTACACCTTC	CASSMGAQGYTF
TRBV2	TRBJ1-3	TRBD1	few	TGTGCCAGCAGTTATCATTGGACAGGGGGAGGAAACACCATATATTTT	CASSYHWTGGGNTIYF
TRBV7-2	TRBJ2-1	TRBD2	few	TGTGCCAGCAGCTTAGGACGCAGCGGGGGGGCCTACAATGAGCAGTTCTTC	CASSLGRSGGAYNEQFF
TRBV29-1	TRBJ1-3	-	-	TGCAGCGCTCGACAGCCTCCAGACACCATATATTTT	CSARQPPDTIYF
TRBV7-9	TRBJ2-7	TRBD1	few	TGTGCCAGCACCCCGGGACAGAGCTCCTACGAGCAGTACTTC	CASTPGQSSYEQYF
TRBV5-1	TRBJ2-5	TRBD2	-	TGCGCCAGCAGCTTAACTAGCGGGGGGCTGGGGTTGGAGACCCAGTACTTC	CASSLTSGGLGLETQYF
TRBV5-5	TRBJ2-7	TRBD1	-	TGTGCCAGCAGCTTGTATTTTGGACGGGACAGGGGAATCTCCGAGCAGTACTTC	CASSLYFGRDRGISEQYF
TRBV18	TRBJ2-7	TRBD1	-	TGTGCCAGCTCACTAGCGGAATGGGGACAGGGTTACGAGCAGTACTTC	CASSLAEWGQGYEQYF
TRBV5-1	TRBJ1-1	-	-	TGCGCCAGCAGCGCGGTGTGGGGGGGGAACACTGAAGCTTTCTTT	CASSAVWGGNTEAFF
TRBV30	TRBJ1-2	-	few	TGTGCCTGGAGCAACGGGGGGGACTATGGCTACACCTTC	CAWSNGGDYGYTF
TRBV5-1	TRBJ1-1	-	once	TGCGCCAGCAGCTTGGGGGGTGCAGGGTCCACTGAAGCTTTCTTT	CASSLGGAGSTEAFF
TRBV5-1	TRBJ1-1	-	-	TGCGCCAGCAGCTTGGGGCCAGGGGCTGACACTGAAGCTTTCTTT	CASSLGPGADTEAFF
TRBV29-1	TRBJ1-1	-	-	TGCAGCGTCGGCCATGGGACACCCGAAGCTTTCTTT	CSVGHGTPEAFF
TRBV7-4	TRBJ2-7	-	-	TGTGCCAGCAGCTTAGATGTGGGCATCGCCTCCTCCTACGAGCAGTACTTC	CASSLDVGIASSYEQYF